This is a list of T cell receptor beta chains from one sample in a study of cytomegalovirus exposure and HLA in healthy donors. Repertoires were generated with immunoSEQ multiplex PCR, while TCRdb's copy carries only in-frame clones and drops some. The sample has about 120,000 clones; around 81% are singletons. The sample taken for sequencing was PBMCs. These TCRs come from a woman in her thirties or forties in good health and CMV-seronegative. Each CDR3 is given with its conserved first and last residue. D genes are given only for firm matches. The size entry is marked missing in some rows and otherwise reads once, few, many or a size class.

-,TRBD1,TRBV27,TRBJ2-7,CASSFAGTAPYEQYF,TGTGCCAGCAGTTTCGCCGGGACAGCTCCCTACGAGCAGTACTTC
-,-,TRBV19,TRBJ1-5,CASSPRGLRSNQPQHF,TGTGCCAGTAGTCCCCGGGGGTTAAGGAGCAATCAGCCCCAGCATTTT
-,-,TRBV4-3,TRBJ2-3,CASSQDLRGSTSTDTQYF,TGCGCCAGCAGCCAAGATCTTAGGGGCAGTACTAGCACAGATACGCAGTATTTT
-,TRBD2,TRBV4-1,TRBJ2-5,CASSQGQRGVGGTQYF,TGCGCCAGCAGCCAGGGTCAGCGGGGGGTGGGGGGGACCCAGTACTTC
-,-,TRBV7-2,TRBJ1-5,CASSLATGNQPQHF,TGTGCCAGCAGCTTAGCTACCGGGAATCAGCCCCAGCATTTT
-,TRBD1,TRBV9,TRBJ1-1,CASSAGRQGNTEAFF,TGTGCCAGCAGCGCAGGACGACAGGGTAACACTGAAGCTTTCTTT
-,TRBD1,TRBV4-1,TRBJ2-1,CASSQVGGQGFYNEQFF,TGCGCCAGCAGCCAAGTCGGTGGACAGGGGTTCTACAATGAGCAGTTCTTC
-,-,TRBV7-9,TRBJ1-1,CASTREAEAFF,TGTGCCAGCACTCGGGAGGCTGAAGCTTTCTTT
-,TRBD1,TRBV7-2,TRBJ2-7,CASSLAPQGAGGYEQYF,TGTGCCAGCAGCTTAGCCCCCCAGGGGGCGGGTGGGTACGAGCAGTACTTC
-,-,TRBV10-3,TRBJ2-7,CAISEAGGPYEQYF,TGTGCCATCAGTGAGGCAGGGGGGCCCTACGAGCAGTACTTC
-,TRBD1,TRBV5-6,TRBJ1-2,CASSLRTGVPGYGYTF,TGTGCCAGCAGCTTGAGGACAGGGGTTCCAGGCTATGGCTACACCTTC
-,TRBD1,TRBV27,TRBJ2-7,CASSRGTGSYEQYF,TGTGCCAGCAGTCGGGGGACAGGCTCCTACGAGCAGTACTTC
-,TRBD2,TRBV7-8,TRBJ2-1,CASSLGGAGGIDNEQFF,TGTGCCAGCAGCTTAGGGGGGGCGGGAGGGATCGACAATGAGCAGTTCTTC
-,TRBD1,TRBV7-9,TRBJ1-1,CASSMGQGGNTEAFF,TGTGCCAGCAGCATGGGACAGGGAGGAAACACTGAAGCTTTCTTT
-,TRBD2,TRBV4-3,TRBJ2-1,CASSLGTGGPGNEQFF,TGCGCCAGCAGCCTTGGGACGGGAGGGCCTGGCAATGAGCAGTTCTTC
-,-,TRBV29-1,TRBJ2-5,CSVEWAALQETQYF,TGCAGCGTTGAATGGGCCGCCTTGCAGGAGACCCAGTACTTC
-,TRBD1,TRBV5-6,TRBJ1-2,CASSLADRATYGYTF,TGTGCCAGCAGCTTGGCGGACAGGGCCACCTATGGCTACACCTTC
-,TRBD1,TRBV5-1,TRBJ2-1,CASSLSPGQGYNEQFF,TGCGCCAGCAGCTTATCACCGGGACAGGGGTACAATGAGCAGTTCTTC
few,TRBD2,TRBV6-1,TRBJ2-5,CASIFGGSGETQYF,TGTGCCAGCATTTTTGGCGGGAGTGGGGAGACCCAGTACTTC
-,TRBD2,TRBV4-1,TRBJ2-1,CASSSGRLHNEQFF,TGCGCCAGCAGCAGCGGGAGGCTCCACAATGAGCAGTTCTTC
-,TRBD1,TRBV19,TRBJ2-3,CASSTSWDRGTDTQYF,TGTGCCAGTAGTACCAGTTGGGACAGGGGCACAGATACGCAGTATTTT
-,TRBD1,TRBV7-9,TRBJ1-1,CASSLVMDRVPEAFF,TGTGCCAGCAGCTTAGTGATGGACAGGGTCCCAGAAGCTTTCTTT
-,-,TRBV6-1,TRBJ1-2,CATSPIGTQYGYTF,TGTGCCACTTCTCCTATAGGGACACAATATGGCTACACCTTC
-,TRBD1,TRBV10-2,TRBJ2-1,CASARTGTVAEQFF,TGCGCCAGCGCAAGAACCGGGACAGTCGCGGAGCAGTTCTTC
-,TRBD1,TRBV28,TRBJ2-7,CASSSPNRGYEQYF,TGTGCCAGCAGCTCACCAAACAGGGGTTACGAGCAGTACTTC
-,TRBD2,TRBV19,TRBJ2-1,CASSMRLAGRNYNEQFF,TGTGCCAGTAGTATGAGGCTAGCGGGGAGGAACTACAATGAGCAGTTCTTC
-,-,TRBV7-2,TRBJ2-5,CASSLAQVETQYF,TGTGCCAGCAGCTTAGCACAGGTCGAGACCCAGTACTTC
-,-,TRBV7-2,TRBJ2-7,CASGSLRDYEQYF,TGTGCCAGCGGTTCACTGAGGGACTACGAGCAGTACTTC
-,TRBD2,TRBV2,TRBJ2-5,CASSEGRGEETQYF,TGTGCCAGCAGTGAGGGTCGGGGGGAAGAGACCCAGTACTTC
-,-,TRBV30,TRBJ1-1,CACIGRGRGTEAFF,TGTGCCTGTATAGGGAGGGGACGCGGCACTGAAGCTTTCTTT
-,TRBD2,TRBV5-6,TRBJ2-7,CASSLVWTSGNYEQYF,TGTGCCAGCAGCTTGGTTTGGACTAGCGGGAATTACGAGCAGTACTTC
-,TRBD2,TRBV5-1,TRBJ2-7,CASSRLAGGPTYEQYF,TGCGCCAGCAGCCGACTAGCGGGAGGGCCCACCTACGAGCAGTACTTC
few,TRBD2,TRBV19,TRBJ2-7,CASSSGTSAPYEQYF,TGTGCCAGTAGCTCCGGGACTAGCGCGCCCTACGAGCAGTACTTC
few,-,TRBV6-5,TRBJ2-3,CASSYSNGDTQYF,TGTGCCAGCAGTTACTCGAACGGAGATACGCAGTATTTT
-,-,TRBV5-4,TRBJ2-1,CASSTSYNEQFF,TGTGCCAGCAGCACAAGTTACAATGAGCAGTTCTTC
-,-,TRBV6-5,TRBJ1-1,CASGDWAPNTEAFF,TGTGCCAGCGGCGATTGGGCCCCAAACACTGAAGCTTTCTTT
-,-,TRBV11-2,TRBJ2-2,CASSLNTGELFF,TGTGCCAGCAGCCTAAACACCGGGGAGCTGTTTTTT
-,-,TRBV27,TRBJ2-7,CASSPTYEQYF,TGTGCCAGCAGTCCCACCTACGAGCAGTACTTC
-,TRBD1,TRBV14,TRBJ2-7,CASSQQTGGYEQYF,TGTGCCAGCAGCCAGCAAACAGGGGGATACGAGCAGTACTTC
-,TRBD1,TRBV5-4,TRBJ1-1,CASSYTGVGTEAFF,TGTGCCAGCAGCTATACAGGGGTAGGGACTGAAGCTTTCTTT
-,-,TRBV10-3,TRBJ1-1,CAISETQGLAEAFF,TGTGCCATCAGTGAGACCCAGGGGTTGGCTGAAGCTTTCTTT
-,TRBD1,TRBV6-1,TRBJ1-1,CASSDYSGQGRNTEAFF,TGTGCCAGCAGTGACTACTCGGGACAGGGCAGGAACACTGAAGCTTTCTTT
-,-,TRBV28,TRBJ1-1,CASSYRVDTEAFF,TGTGCCAGCAGTTACAGGGTGGACACTGAAGCTTTCTTT
-,TRBD2,TRBV27,TRBJ2-3,CASSLGWPSGRAVGRTDTQYF,TGTGCCAGCAGTTTAGGGTGGCCTAGCGGGAGGGCCGTGGGGCGGACAGATACGCAGTATTTT
-,TRBD1,TRBV5-6,TRBJ1-2,CASRKDRGGMNYGYTF,TGTGCCAGCAGAAAGGACAGGGGAGGAATGAACTATGGCTACACCTTC
-,TRBD1,TRBV5-1,TRBJ1-2,CASSQTGDYGYTF,TGCGCCAGCAGCCAGACAGGGGACTATGGCTACACCTTC